These T cell receptor beta chains were read from a single sample in a study of blood T cell repertoires in COVID-19. Assay: immunoSEQ multiplex PCR; the TCRdb copy retains only in-frame clones and omits some. The repertoire holds tens of thousands of clones, about 70% seen once, with around 5.8% in the top ten. The material sequenced was peripheral blood. Source of these receptors: a man aged 50-60 years with active or convalescent COVID-19. The CDR3 runs from the conserved cysteine through the conserved F or W. The D gene is left open where the match is weak. Clone size appears in some rows only: once, few, many, or a class for an expanded clone.

>few|TRBV19|TRBD1|TRBJ2-7
TGTGCCAGTAGTATAGGACAGGGGTTCACCTACGAGCAGTACTTC
CASSIGQGFTYEQYF
>.|TRBV4-3|.|TRBJ2-7
TGCGCCAGCAGCCAAGATGGGGCAGGGGTTTCTTACGAGCAGTACTTC
CASSQDGAGVSYEQYF
>once|TRBV9|.|TRBJ2-7
TGTGCCAGCAGCGTTCGGTTCAACTCCTACGAGCAGTACTTC
CASSVRFNSYEQYF
>.|TRBV5-1|.|TRBJ1-3
TGCGCCAGCAGCTTGGAGGTCGGGGGAGGAAACACCATATATTTT
CASSLEVGGGNTIYF
>.|TRBV5-1|TRBD2|TRBJ2-7
TGCGCCAGCAGCTCAGAGGGAGGGGCGCGATCCTACGAGCAGTACTTC
CASSSEGGARSYEQYF
>.|TRBV2|.|TRBJ2-2
TGTGCCAGCAGTGCTAGCCCCCTAGCGTACACCGGGGAGCTGTTTTTT
CASSASPLAYTGELFF
>.|TRBV19|.|TRBJ1-5
TGTGCCAGTAGTATAGACAAAACAGGGCTGGGCAATCAGCCCCAGCATTTT
CASSIDKTGLGNQPQHF
>.|TRBV5-1|.|TRBJ2-2
TGCGCCAGCACCGTTCAGGCCACCGGGGAGCTGTTTTTT
CASTVQATGELFF
>.|TRBV25-1|.|TRBJ1-1
TGTGCCAGCAGTGAGTTTGGGGGCCGTACTGAAGCTTTCTTT
CASSEFGGRTEAFF
>few|TRBV13|.|TRBJ1-5
TGTGCCAGCAGCCGGGGACAAGCGAGTCCCTCCCAGCATTTT
CASSRGQASPSQHF
>once|TRBV2|TRBD1|TRBJ2-5
TGTGCCAGCAGTGAAATCCCAGGGGGCGACGAGGAGACCCAGTACTTC
CASSEIPGGDEETQYF
>.|TRBV19|TRBD1|TRBJ1-5
TGTGCCAGCCGGGACAGGGGCCATACCTCCAATCAGCCCCAGCATTTT
CASRDRGHTSNQPQHF
>.|TRBV24-1|.|TRBJ1-5
TGTGCCACCAGTGGTCACGGGGGAGGGCCCTATAGCAATCAGCCCCAGCATTTT
CATSGHGGGPYSNQPQHF
>.|TRBV7-9|.|TRBJ1-2
TGTGCCAGCAGCTCCAACGAGGCCGCTTATGGCTACACCTTC
CASSSNEAAYGYTF
>few|TRBV2|.|TRBJ1-5
TGTGCCAGCGGATCGTTGCGGGCCCAGCATTTT
CASGSLRAQHF